What follows are 8 T cell receptor beta chains derived from one specimen sequenced in a study of cytomegalovirus exposure and HLA in healthy donors. The PCR used 60 Vbeta and 13 Jbeta primers. Using immunoSEQ multiplex PCR, the repertoire was profiled, and TCRdb retains in-frame clones only, with some absent. The sample carries 100,000 or so clones, around 80% recorded once. Sequenced: PBMCs. Receptors were obtained from a man between 18 and 35 years old in good health and CMV-seronegative.

CDR3 sequence (DNA): TGTGCCAGCAAAAGGGACAGGGATCCCATGGGGGCCAACGTCCTGACTTTC. Translating it yields CASKRDRDPMGANVLTF. The rearrangement links TRBV7-8 to TRBJ2-6; TRBD1 agrees at 9 bases. CDR1 and CDR2 from the germline V gene are SGHVS and FQNEAQ. The CDR3 is 17 residues long. Trimming at V came to 7 bases and at J to 4 bases, leaving 11 bases not matched to a gene.

The rearrangement links TRBV7-6 to TRBJ1-3, with 8 positions matching TRBD1. With 5 bases clipped from V and 1 base from J, the junction kept 7 bases outside the gene matches. This CDR3 region has 16 residues. Germline V gives CDR1 SGHVS, CDR2 FNYEAQ. DNA of the CDR3: TGTGCCAGCAGCCCAGGACAGGGAGGGTCTGGAAACACCATATATTTT. It yields the protein CASSPGQGGSGNTIYF.

J is TRBJ2-7 and V is TRBV30; possible D gene TRBD2, 5 bases. The ends were cut back, 0 bases at V and 4 bases at J, with 10 bases in the middle. Germline V gives CDR1 GTSNPN, CDR2 SVGIG (reference sequence). The CDR3 loop spans 13 amino acids. CDR3 protein: CAWSVQLEYEQYF. For the CDR3, the DNA is TGTGCCTGGAGTGTACAACTAGAGTACGAGCAGTACTTC.

V gene TRBV6-5 combines with J gene TRBJ1-2; D call uncertain. Trimming cost V 6 bases and J 10 bases, with 18 bases left between them. Germline V gene sequence: CDR1 MNHEY, CDR2 SVGAGI. This CDR3 is 13 amino acids long. The CDR3 loop is CASSLRGGRDYTF. The CDR3 nucleotides are TGTGCCAGCAGCCTCCGTGGAGGCAGAGACTACACCTTC.

The chain recombines TRBV7-9 with TRBJ2-7; D perhaps matches TRBD1 (5 bases). Germline CDR1 and CDR2: SEHNR and FQNEAQ (reference sequence). The CDR3 is 13 amino acids. Trimming shortened V by 0 bases and J by 2 bases, and 5 bases separated the two germline ends. CDR3: CASSLARAYEQYF. The CDR3 nucleotides read TGTGCCAGCAGCTTAGCCAGGGCCTACGAGCAGTACTTC.

The chain combines TRBV7-9 with TRBJ2-3; 7 bases map to TRBD2. This CDR3 is 17 amino acids long. J was trimmed by 4 bases and V by 3 bases; bases with no gene match: 13. Germline CDR1 and CDR2: SEHNR and FQNEAQ (reference sequence). The CDR3 DNA reads as TGTGCCAGCAGCTTCGAAACGCGGGAGTTCGGGCCAGATACGCAGTATTTT. It is translated as CASSFETREFGPDTQYF.

A single count supports this clone. V is TRBV2 and J is TRBJ2-1, with 7 bases fitting TRBD1. Losses at the gene ends were 4 bases for V and 6 bases for J; bases not matched to a gene: 9. Germline CDR1 reads SNHLY; CDR2 reads FYNNEI. This CDR3 is built from 15 residues. CDR3 sequence: CASSGGQAAGNEQFF. The CDR3 coding sequence is TGTGCCAGCAGTGGCGGACAGGCCGCGGGCAATGAGCAGTTCTTC.

This clone was counted once. This chain links TRBV7-9 with TRBJ2-5, with D tentatively TRBD2 (5 bases). The germline gives CDR1 SEHNR, CDR2 FQNEAQ (reference sequence). Between the trimmed V and J ends, which lost 1 base and 2 bases, there was a span of 11 bases. CDR3 size: 15 residues. The CDR3 sequence: CASSLGKRNQETQYF. CDR3 nucleotide sequence: TGTGCCAGCAGCTTAGGGAAGCGGAATCAAGAGACCCAGTACTTC.